This TCR beta chain was sequenced for a study of T cells in localized non-small cell lung cancer. Sequencing was performed with immunoSEQ multiplex PCR; in TCRdb, only in-frame clones are kept and a portion is missing. The table shows over 800 clones, with 27% occurring only once. This clone was picked up a small number of times. Its specificity is unknown. General study findings and limits: Analysis by sequencing included only one tumor region, so heterogeneity remains possible. A median of roughly 55 of the top 100 tumor clones appeared in adjacent lung, which was paired and uninvolved.

The CDR3 runs to 14 residues. Per the germline V gene, CDR1 is SGHNT and CDR2 is YENEEA. Trimming removed 5 bases at V and 5 bases at J, with 15 bases between. The sequenced sample was normal lung tissue next to the tumor, obtained before any cancer treatment. The clonotype comes from a woman aged 40-75 years with stage III lung adenocarcinoma. The V call is TRBV11-3, the J call TRBJ2-5, with D perhaps assigned TRBD1 or TRBD2 (5 bases each). CDR3 residues: CASSPGRGGETQYF. DNA for the CDR3: TGTGCCAGCAGCCCGGGACGGGGCGGGGAGACCCAGTACTTC. Using reference TRBV11-3 and TRBJ2-5 for the parts outside the CDR3, the full variable domain is EAGVVQSPRYKIIEKKQPVAFWCNPISGHNTLYWYLQNLGQGPELLIRYENEEAVDDSQLPKDRFSAERLKGVDSTLKIQPAELGDSAVYLCASSPGRGGETQYFGPGTRLLVL.